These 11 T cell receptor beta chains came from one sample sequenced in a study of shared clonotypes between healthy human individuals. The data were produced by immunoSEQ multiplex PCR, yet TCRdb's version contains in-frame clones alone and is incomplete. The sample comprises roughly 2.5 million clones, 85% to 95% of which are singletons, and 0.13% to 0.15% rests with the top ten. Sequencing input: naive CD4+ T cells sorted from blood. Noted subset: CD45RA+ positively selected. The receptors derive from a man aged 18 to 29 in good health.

The CDR3 spells CASRTEGQSNSPLHF. CDR3 nucleotides: TGTGCCAGCAGAACGGAGGGACAGTCAAATTCACCCCTCCACTTT. The rearrangement joins TRBV6-6 to TRBJ1-6, with TRBD1 matching over 7 bases. The CDR3 is 15 amino acids. Trimming removed 6 bases from V and 7 bases from J; junction bases left unmatched: 9. Germline V CDR1 and CDR2: MNHNY, SVGAGI (reference sequence).

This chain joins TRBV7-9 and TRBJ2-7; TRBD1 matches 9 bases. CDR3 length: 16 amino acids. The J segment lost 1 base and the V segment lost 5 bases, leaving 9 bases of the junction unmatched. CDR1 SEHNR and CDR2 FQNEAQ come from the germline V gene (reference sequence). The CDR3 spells CASSPTDRGFSYEQYF. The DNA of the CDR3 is TGTGCCAGCAGCCCGACAGACAGGGGGTTTTCCTACGAGCAGTACTTC.

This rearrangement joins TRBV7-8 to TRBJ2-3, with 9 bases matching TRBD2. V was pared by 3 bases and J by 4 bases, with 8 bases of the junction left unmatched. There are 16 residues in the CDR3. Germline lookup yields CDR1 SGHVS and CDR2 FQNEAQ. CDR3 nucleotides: TGTGCCAGCAGCTTGGGGCGGGGGGGCCGCCCAGATACGCAGTATTTT. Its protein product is CASSLGRGGRPDTQYF.

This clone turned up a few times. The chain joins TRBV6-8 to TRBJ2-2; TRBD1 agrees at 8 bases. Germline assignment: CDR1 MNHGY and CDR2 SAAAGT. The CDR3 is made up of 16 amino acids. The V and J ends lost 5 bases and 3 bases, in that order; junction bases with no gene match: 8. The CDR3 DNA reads TGTGCCAGCAGTCCGTGGACAGGGTTGGACACCGGGGAGCTGTTTTTT. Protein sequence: CASSPWTGLDTGELFF.

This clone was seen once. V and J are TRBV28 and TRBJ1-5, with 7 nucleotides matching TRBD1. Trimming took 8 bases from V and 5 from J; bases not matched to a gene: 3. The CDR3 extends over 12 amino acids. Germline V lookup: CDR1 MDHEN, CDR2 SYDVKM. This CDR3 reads CASLTGYQPQHF. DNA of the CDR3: TGTGCCAGCCTGACAGGGTATCAGCCCCAGCATTTT. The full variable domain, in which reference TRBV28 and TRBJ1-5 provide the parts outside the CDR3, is DVKVTQSSRYLVKRTGEKVFLECVQDMDHENMFWYRQDPGLGLRLIYFSYDVKMKEKGDIPEGYSVSREKKERFSLILESASTNQTSMYLCASLTGYQPQHFGDGTRLSIL.

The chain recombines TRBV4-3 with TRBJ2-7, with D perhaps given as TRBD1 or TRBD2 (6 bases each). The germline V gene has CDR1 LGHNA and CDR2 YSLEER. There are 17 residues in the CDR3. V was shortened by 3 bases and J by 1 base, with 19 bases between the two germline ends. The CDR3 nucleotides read TGCGCCAGCAGCCAGGAAAGGGGGAGCGGGTGGTCCTACGAGCAGTACTTC. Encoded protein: CASSQERGSGWSYEQYF.

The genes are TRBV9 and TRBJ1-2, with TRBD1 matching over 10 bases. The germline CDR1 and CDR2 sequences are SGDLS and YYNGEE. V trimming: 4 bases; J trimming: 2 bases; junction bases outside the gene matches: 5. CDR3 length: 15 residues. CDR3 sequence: CASSTLTGGNYGYTF. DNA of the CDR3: TGTGCCAGCAGCACCTTGACAGGGGGCAACTATGGCTACACCTTC.

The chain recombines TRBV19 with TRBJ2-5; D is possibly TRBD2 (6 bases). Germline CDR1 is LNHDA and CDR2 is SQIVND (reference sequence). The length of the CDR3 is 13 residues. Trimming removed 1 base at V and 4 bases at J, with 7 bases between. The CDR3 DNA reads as TGTGCCAGTAGTATAGCTAGCGCAGAGACCCAGTACTTC. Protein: CASSIASAETQYF. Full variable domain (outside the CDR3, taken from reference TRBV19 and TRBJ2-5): DGGITQSPKYLFRKEGQNVTLSCEQNLNHDAMYWYRQDPGQGLRLIYYSQIVNDFQKGDIAEGYSVSREKKESFPLTVTSAQKNPTAFYLCASSIASAETQYFGPGTRLLVL.

The DNA for the CDR3 is TGTGCCAGTAGGTACAAGGACAGGGTGACTAATGAGCAGTTCTTC. As protein: CASRYKDRVTNEQFF. V gene TRBV19 combines with J gene TRBJ2-1; 8 bases line up with TRBD1. This CDR3 comprises 15 residues. Germline values: CDR1 LNHDA, CDR2 SQIVND (reference sequence). J lost 7 bases, V lost 6 bases, and 11 bases had no gene match.

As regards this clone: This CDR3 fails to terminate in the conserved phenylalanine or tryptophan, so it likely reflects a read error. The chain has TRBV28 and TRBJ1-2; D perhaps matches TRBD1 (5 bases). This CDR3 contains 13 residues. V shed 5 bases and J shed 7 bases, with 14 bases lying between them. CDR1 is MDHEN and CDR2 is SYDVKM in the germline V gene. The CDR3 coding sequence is TGTGCCAGCAGTACACAGGCCCCGGGTGGCTACACCCTC. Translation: CASSTQAPGGYTL.

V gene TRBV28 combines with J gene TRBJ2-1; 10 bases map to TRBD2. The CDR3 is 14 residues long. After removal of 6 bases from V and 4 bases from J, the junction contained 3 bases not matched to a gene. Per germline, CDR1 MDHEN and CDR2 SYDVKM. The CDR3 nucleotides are TGTGCCAGCAGCCCGGGACTAGCGTACAATGAGCAGTTCTTC. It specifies CASSPGLAYNEQFF.